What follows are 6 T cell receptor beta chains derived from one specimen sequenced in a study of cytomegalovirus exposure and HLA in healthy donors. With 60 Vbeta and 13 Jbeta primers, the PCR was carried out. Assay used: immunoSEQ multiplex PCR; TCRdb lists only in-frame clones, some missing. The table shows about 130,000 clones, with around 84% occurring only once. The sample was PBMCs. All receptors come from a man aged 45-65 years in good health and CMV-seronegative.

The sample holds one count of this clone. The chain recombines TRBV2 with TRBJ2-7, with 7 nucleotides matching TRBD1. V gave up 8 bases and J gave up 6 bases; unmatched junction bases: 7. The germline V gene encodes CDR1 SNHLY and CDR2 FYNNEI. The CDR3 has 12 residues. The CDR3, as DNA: TGTGCCAGCGGGACAGAAGGGGTCGAGCAGTACTTC. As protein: CASGTEGVEQYF.

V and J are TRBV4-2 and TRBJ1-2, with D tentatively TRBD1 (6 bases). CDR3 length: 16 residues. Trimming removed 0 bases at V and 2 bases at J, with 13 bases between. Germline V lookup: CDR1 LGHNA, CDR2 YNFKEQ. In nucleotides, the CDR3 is TGTGCCAGCAGCCAAGACGGTGGACAGTCGAACTATGGCTACACCTTC. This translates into CASSQDGGQSNYGYTF.

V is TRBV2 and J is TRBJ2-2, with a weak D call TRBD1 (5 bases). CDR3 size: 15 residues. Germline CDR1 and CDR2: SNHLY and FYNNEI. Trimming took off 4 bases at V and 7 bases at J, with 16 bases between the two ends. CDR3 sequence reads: CASSADMGRGGELFF. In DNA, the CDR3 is TGTGCCAGCAGTGCCGACATGGGGCGCGGCGGGGAGCTGTTTTTT.

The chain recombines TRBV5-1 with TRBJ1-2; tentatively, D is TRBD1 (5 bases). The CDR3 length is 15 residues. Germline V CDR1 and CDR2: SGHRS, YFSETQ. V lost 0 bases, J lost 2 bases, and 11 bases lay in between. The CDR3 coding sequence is TGCGCCAGCAGCTTGGTGTGGAGGGGAAACTATGGCTACACCTTC. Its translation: CASSLVWRGNYGYTF. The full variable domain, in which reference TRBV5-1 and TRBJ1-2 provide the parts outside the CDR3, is KAGVTQTPRYLIKTRGQQVTLSCSPISGHRSVSWYQQTPGQGLQFLFEYFSETQRNKGNFPGRFSGRQFSNSRSEMNVSTLELGDSALYLCASSLVWRGNYGYTFGSGTRLTVV.

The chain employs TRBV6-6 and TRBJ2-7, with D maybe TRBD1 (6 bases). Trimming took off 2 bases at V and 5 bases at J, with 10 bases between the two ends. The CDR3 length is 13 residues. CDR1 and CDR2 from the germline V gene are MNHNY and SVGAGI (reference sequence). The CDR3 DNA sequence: TGTGCCAGCAGTTACGAACAGGGCCACGAGCAGTACTTC. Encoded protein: CASSYEQGHEQYF.

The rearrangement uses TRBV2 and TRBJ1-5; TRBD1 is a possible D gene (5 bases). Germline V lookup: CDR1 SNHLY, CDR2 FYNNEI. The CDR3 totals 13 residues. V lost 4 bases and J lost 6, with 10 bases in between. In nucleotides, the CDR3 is TGTGCCAGCAGTGTGGGGGGGTCTCAGCCCCAGCATTTT. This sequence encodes CASSVGGSQPQHF. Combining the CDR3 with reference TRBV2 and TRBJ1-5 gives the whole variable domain EPEVTQTPSHQVTQMGQEVILRCVPISNHLYFYWYRQILGQKVEFLVSFYNNEISEKSEIFDDQFSVERPDGSNFTLKIRSTKLEDSAMYFCASSVGGSQPQHFGDGTRLSIL.